The sample holds one count of the clone carrying this TCR beta chain. Antigen specificity is unknown. The data were obtained in a study of cytomegalovirus exposure and HLA in healthy donors. Trimming pared 3 bases from V and 8 bases from J, leaving 11 bases between. Germline values: CDR1 SNHLY, CDR2 FYNNEI. The CDR3 covers 13 residues. The study's findings and limits: A cluster of highly shared sequence variants was likely a sequencing artifact. Excluded were some V segments that proved indistinguishable, including TRBV6-2 and TRBV6-3. In vitro checks showed that a few CMV-associated chains really do target CMV antigens.

PCR involved 60 Vbeta and 13 Jbeta primers. Sequencing used immunoSEQ multiplex PCR; TCRdb keeps in-frame clones, though not all of them. In the table there are about 180,000 clones, about 79% of which are singletons. The chain has TRBV2 and TRBJ2-1; no clear D gene. The sequenced material came from PBMCs. The sequence was obtained from a girl aged 2-9 years in good health and CMV-seropositive. The CDR3, as DNA: TGTGCCAGCAGTGATGGCGCCCGGGATGAGCAGTTCTTC. Protein product: CASSDGARDEQFF. Variable domain in full (rest from reference TRBV2 and TRBJ2-1): EPEVTQTPSHQVTQMGQEVILRCVPISNHLYFYWYRQILGQKVEFLVSFYNNEISEKSEIFDDQFSVERPDGSNFTLKIRSTKLEDSAMYFCASSDGARDEQFFGPGTRLTVL.